This paragraph reports one T cell receptor beta chain. What this receptor recognizes is not known. Base quality data are lacking; no much larger clone is found one base away. These data belong to a study of siplizumab effects on memory and regulatory T cells (dated by TCRdb to about 2019). Regarding the study in general: The effect of the anti-CD2 antibody siplizumab on alloreactive T-cell subsets was examined in allogeneic mixed lymphocyte reactions constructed from human PBMCs.

Beyond this particular receptor, the publication reports: Siplizumab significantly lowered the cumulative frequency of alloreactive sequences that could be traced to unstimulated CD4+ memory T cells. Sequences below about 10^-5 frequency were poorly captured, so only a minor fraction of alloreactive clones could be mapped to unstimulated subsets. Among mappable alloreactive CD4+ clones, an average Treg-derived fraction of almost 70% was observed with siplizumab, compared with roughly 27% in control reactions. For roughly 75-97% of proliferating CD4+ or CD8+ clones, no naive or memory phenotype could be assigned. No functional confirmation was obtained for the suppressive function of proliferating Tregs from siplizumab cultures. Unstimulated naive T cells appeared to be more diverse than memory T cells, and naive cells seemed to make a substantial contribution to the alloresponse.

Library creation used the immunoSEQ multiplex PCR assay. Some 100,000 TCR templates per sample were assayed by the deep sequencing platform. Genomic DNA extracted from sorted T cells was used for TCRbeta CDR3 sequencing. The study's processing was this. The R programming language was used for clonal analysis of the TCRbeta CDR3 data. Comparing unstimulated samples against CFSE-low samples taken after the reaction was how alloreactive CD4+ and CD8+ clones were defined. By matching sequences to the repertoires of sorted unstimulated Treg and non-Treg cells, each alloreactive CD4+ clone was assigned a regulatory or non-regulatory origin. TCRdb carries this immuneACCESS record with in-frame sequences only. Its versions omit some clonotypes, under half of them owing to an unresolved V gene in the studies checked, with the rest unexplained. V, J and clone size are taken as reported in that table, and D and trimming were inferred from the DNA itself. The table for this sample lists under 110,000 clones; about nine tenths of them were counted only once. In total, the top ten clones hold around 12% of the sample.

The CDR3 covers 11 residues, taking in both the cysteine and the phenylalanine. The read is trimmed to its CDR3 DNA, 33 bases read in frame from base 1. Sequences SEHNR (CDR1) and FQNEAQ (CDR2) are obtained from the germline V gene (reference sequence). Trimming takes 2 bases from V and 6 bases from J, and the germline ends sit 1 base apart. Sorted unstimulated T cells, along with proliferating T cells recovered from mixed lymphocyte reactions, underwent TCRbeta CDR3 sequencing. Fresh whole blood from some eleven HLA-typed healthy donors was used to isolate PBMCs. Unstimulated CD4+ non-regulatory T cells were FACS-sorted to map the origin of alloreactive clones.

The sequenced material came from non-Treg CD4+ T cells sorted from blood. According to the study, the label for this sample's cell subset or site signals: FACS-sorted unstimulated CD4+ non-regulatory T cells. This clonotype was sampled from a human donor in good health. The rearranged segments are TRBV7-9 and TRBJ2-2; there is no confident call for the D gene. The CDR3 protein sequence reads: CASSLSGELFF. The DNA reads TGTGCCAGCAGCTTATCCGGGGAGCTGTTTTTT.